One sample yielded the 16 T cell receptor beta chains listed below, sequenced in a study of a mutant IDH1 vaccine in newly diagnosed glioma. Time point reported: week 5, during vaccination. Doses consisted of 300 ug of mutant IDH1 20-mer peptide each, paired with topical imiquimod. For these receptors, no antigen is known. Here immunoSEQ multiplex PCR was the method, and the copy in TCRdb shows in-frame clones only, minus some. The sample records tens of thousands of clones, 82% being singletons. Here the sequenced sample was PBMCs, taken from a glioma patient whose treatment included an IDH1 peptide vaccine. The receptors derive from a young woman with glioma. Some clones in this sample may be carry-over from other donors' samples.

CDR3 DNA: TGTGCCAGCAGCCTGGGACCTTCGAACACTGAAGCTTTCTTT. This encodes CASSLGPSNTEAFF. The chain is built from TRBV5-6 and TRBJ1-1; D is perhaps TRBD1 (5 bases). This CDR3 is 14 amino acids long. V lost 4 bases and J 1 base, leaving 11 bases between the germline ends. Germline V lookup: CDR1 SGHDT, CDR2 YYEEEE.

The chain uses TRBV19 and TRBJ1-2; the match to TRBD1 covers 10 bases. The J segment lost 5 bases and the V segment lost 6 bases, leaving 9 bases of the junction unmatched. The CDR3 totals 15 residues. Germline CDR1 reads LNHDA; CDR2 reads SQIVND (reference sequence). The CDR3 nucleotides are TGTGCCAGTAGAAATCCGGGACAGGGGTCATATGGCTACACCTTC. Protein product: CASRNPGQGSYGYTF.

Written as DNA, the CDR3 is TGTGCCAGCAGCTTGGCGCAGGGGGATGGCTACACCTTC. Amino acid sequence: CASSLAQGDGYTF. This sequence joins TRBV5-6 and TRBJ1-2, with 7 nucleotides matching TRBD1. V lost 0 bases to trimming and J lost 6 bases; unmatched junction nucleotides: 2. This CDR3 has 13 amino acids. Germline V gene data show CDR1 as SGHDT and CDR2 as YYEEEE.

CDR3 sequence (DNA): TGTGCCAGCGAGGGGGGGAGGAGCACAGATACGCAGTATTTT. This gives the protein CASEGGRSTDTQYF. This chain joins TRBV7-9 and TRBJ2-3; perhaps TRBD2 as D (7 bases). The ends were cut back, 8 bases at V and 0 bases at J, with 12 bases in the middle. Per germline, CDR1 SEHNR and CDR2 FQNEAQ (reference sequence). The CDR3 runs to 14 residues.

This chain joins TRBV12-5 and TRBJ2-7; perhaps TRBD1 as D (5 bases). The V and J ends lost 6 bases and 2 bases respectively, with 17 bases between them. The CDR3 is made up of 15 amino acids. Per germline, CDR1 LGHNT and CDR2 FRNRAP. The chain's CDR3 is CASGPAQVAPYEQYF. The CDR3 DNA reads TGTGCTAGTGGCCCCGCACAGGTGGCCCCCTACGAGCAGTACTTC.

This clone showed up just a few times. At the DNA level, this CDR3 is encoded by other sequences in the same sample as well. V is TRBV5-1 and J is TRBJ1-1; a possible D gene is TRBD1 (5 bases). Trimming removed 1 base from V and 1 base from J, with 8 bases in between. Germline V lookup: CDR1 SGHRS, CDR2 YFSETQ. CDR3 length: 14 residues. The CDR3 DNA reads TGCGCCAGCAGCTTGCCGGGGCAGAACACTGAAGCTTTCTTT. Residues: CASSLPGQNTEAFF.

This clone was seen only a few times. V and J are TRBV7-2 and TRBJ1-1; D is uncertain. The germline V and J ends were trimmed by 1 base and 4 bases, with 16 bases remaining between them. The CDR3 length is 16 residues. The V gene's germline CDR1 is SGHTA and CDR2 FQGNSA. CDR3 bases: TGTGCCAGCAGCTTAGACGGGCCTCAAAAGGGCACTGAAGCTTTCTTT. Residues: CASSLDGPQKGTEAFF.

The genes are TRBV7-9 and TRBJ1-5; no clear D. The length of the CDR3 is 17 residues. Germline CDR1 and CDR2: SEHNR and FQNEAQ (reference sequence). V shed 5 bases and J shed 1 base, with 18 bases lying between them. CDR3 nucleotides: TGTGCCAGCAGCGCCAATCCGGAAGGGTTGAGCAATCAGCCCCAGCATTTT. This encodes CASSANPEGLSNQPQHF.

This rearrangement joins TRBV10-3 to TRBJ2-7, with a weak D call TRBD1 (5 bases). From germline, CDR1 is ENHRY and CDR2 SYGVKD. V was cut by 4 bases and J by 5 bases, with 6 bases left in between. The CDR3 extends over 11 amino acids. The CDR3 is CAISATDEQYF. CDR3 nucleotides: TGTGCCATCAGTGCGACAGACGAGCAGTACTTC.

The chain links TRBV7-2 to TRBJ1-1; D may be TRBD1 (5 bases). In germline, CDR1 is SGHTA, CDR2 FQGNSA. The CDR3 is 13 amino acids. V was pared by 3 bases and J by 7 bases, with 12 bases between. The CDR3, as DNA: TGTGCCAGCAGCTTCCATTTTGGGGGTGAAGCTTTCTTT. The encoded protein is CASSFHFGGEAFF.

The chain links TRBV2 to TRBJ2-1; no reliable D call. CDR3 length: 13 amino acids. V was cut by 3 bases and J by 10 bases, with 13 bases left in between. Germline CDR1 and CDR2: SNHLY and FYNNEI. The CDR3 DNA reads as TGTGCCAGCAGTGACCCTCCCCAACGGGAGCAGTTCTTC. Protein product: CASSDPPQREQFF.

The chain couples TRBV27 to TRBJ1-2; D not certain. This CDR3 is built from 13 residues. Trimming took 3 bases from V and 0 from J, leaving 5 bases between them. Germline lookup yields CDR1 MNHEY and CDR2 SMNVEV (reference sequence). CDR3 residues: CASSFTANYGYTF. CDR3 nucleotides: TGTGCCAGCAGTTTTACAGCTAACTATGGCTACACCTTC.

The chain has TRBV29-1 and TRBJ2-6; 10 bases align to TRBD2. CDR3 length: 16 amino acids. V shed 8 bases and J 0 bases; nucleotides not matched to a gene: 7. In germline, CDR1 is SQVTM, CDR2 ANQGSEA. Here the CDR3 reads CSTGTSADSGANVLTF. In DNA, the CDR3 is TGCAGCACCGGGACTAGCGCCGACTCTGGGGCCAACGTCCTGACTTTC. The full variable domain, its missing parts supplied by reference TRBV29-1 and TRBJ2-6, is SAVISQKPSRDICQRGTSLTIQCQVDSQVTMMFWYRQQPGQSLTLIATANQGSEATYESGFVIDKFPISRPNLTFSTLTVSNMSPEDSSIYLCSTGTSADSGANVLTFGAGSRLTVL.

This rearrangement joins TRBV4-1 to TRBJ2-7; tentatively, D is TRBD1 (6 bases). V dropped 1 base and J dropped 2 bases, with 12 bases sitting between them. Germline V gene lookup returns CDR1 MGHRA and CDR2 YSYEKL. This CDR3 spans 15 amino acids. CDR3: CASSQVGAGPYEQYF. CDR3 nucleotide sequence: TGCGCCAGCAGCCAAGTGGGGGCAGGCCCCTACGAGCAGTACTTC.

The chain employs TRBV19 and TRBJ2-7; D perhaps matches TRBD2 (5 bases). The CDR3 runs to 11 residues. The V end was cut by 8 bases, the J end by 7 bases, with 12 bases between. Germline values: CDR1 LNHDA, CDR2 SQIVND (reference sequence). CDR3 amino acids: CASRGGREQYF. CDR3 coding DNA: TGTGCCAGTCGGGGTGGTAGGGAGCAGTACTTC.

J is TRBJ2-1 and V is TRBV5-8; TRBD2 agrees at 9 bases. The CDR3 consists of 15 residues. With V trimmed by 4 bases and J by 0 bases, 2 bases remained unmatched. In germline, CDR1 is SGHTS, CDR2 YDEGEE. For the CDR3, the DNA is TGTGCCAGCAGCCGTAGCGGGGGCTCCTACAATGAGCAGTTCTTC. This sequence encodes CASSRSGGSYNEQFF.